The clone carrying this T cell receptor beta chain was picked up a small number of times. Trimming cost V 3 bases and J 4 bases, with 10 bases left between them. Germline loops: CDR1 WSHSY, CDR2 SAAADI. The CDR3 runs 14 residues. This sample was included in a study of shared clonotypes between healthy human individuals. Measured with immunoSEQ multiplex PCR; TCRdb has only the in-frame clones, and not every one. The table shows about 1 million clones, with 65% to 75% occurring only once. The V and J genes are TRBV10-2 and TRBJ1-5; D is perhaps TRBD1 (5 bases). Material: memory CD4+ T cells sorted from blood. The subset here: CD45RA-negative fraction. The TCR was taken from a man between 18 and 35 years old in good health. The DNA of the CDR3 is TGCGCCAGCAGTGACAGGGATGGGAATCAGCCCCAGCATTTT. Translation: CASSDRDGNQPQHF.